This TCR beta chain was identified during a study of technical replicates of blood from several donors (dated by TCRdb to about 2017). As concerns this clone: Its antigen is currently not known. Within one base of it there is no much larger clone, and no base qualities were kept.

The method behind the library was the immunoSEQ multiplex PCR assay. TCRdb took over this immuneACCESS table, retaining in-frame rearrangements with V and J assigned. Such tables are incomplete; in checked studies, under half of the missing clones stem from an unresolved V gene, and the remainder is unexplained. The sample table holds 65,000 to 90,000 clones, of which around 93% were seen once. Clones ranked in the top ten supply approximately 0.27% of the sample. The CDR3 runs 14 residues from the cysteine to the phenylalanine. CDR3 DNA only is kept here, 42 bases in frame from base 1. Trimming takes 6 bases from V and 2 bases from J, and the germline ends sit 14 bases apart. Per the germline V gene (reference sequence), MNHEY is the CDR1 and SMNVEV is the CDR2.

The TCR was taken from a human donor in good health. Sequencing used T cells isolated from PBMCs. Rearrangement joined TRBV27 to TRBJ2-7; a tentative D match to TRBD2 spans 6 bases. The DNA sequence is TGTGCCAGCAGCCTGGGGCAGCGGGCCTACGAGCAGTACTTC. This yields the protein CASSLGQRAYEQYF.